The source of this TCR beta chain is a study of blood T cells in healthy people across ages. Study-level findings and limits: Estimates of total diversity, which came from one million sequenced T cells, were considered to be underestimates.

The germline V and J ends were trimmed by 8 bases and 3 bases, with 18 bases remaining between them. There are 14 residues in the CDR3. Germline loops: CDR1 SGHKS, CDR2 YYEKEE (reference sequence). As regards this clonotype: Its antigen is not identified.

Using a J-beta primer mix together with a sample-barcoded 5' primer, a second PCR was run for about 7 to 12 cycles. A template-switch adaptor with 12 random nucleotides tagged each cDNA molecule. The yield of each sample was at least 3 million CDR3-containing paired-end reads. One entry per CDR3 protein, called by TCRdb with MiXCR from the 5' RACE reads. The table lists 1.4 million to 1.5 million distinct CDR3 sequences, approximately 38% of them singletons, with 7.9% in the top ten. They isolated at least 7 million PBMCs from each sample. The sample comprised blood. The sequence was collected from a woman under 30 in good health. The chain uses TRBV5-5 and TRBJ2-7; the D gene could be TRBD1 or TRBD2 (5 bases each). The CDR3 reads CASFPGTADYEQYF. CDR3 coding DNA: TGTGCCAGTTTCCCCGGGACGGCCGACTACGAGCAGTACTTC.